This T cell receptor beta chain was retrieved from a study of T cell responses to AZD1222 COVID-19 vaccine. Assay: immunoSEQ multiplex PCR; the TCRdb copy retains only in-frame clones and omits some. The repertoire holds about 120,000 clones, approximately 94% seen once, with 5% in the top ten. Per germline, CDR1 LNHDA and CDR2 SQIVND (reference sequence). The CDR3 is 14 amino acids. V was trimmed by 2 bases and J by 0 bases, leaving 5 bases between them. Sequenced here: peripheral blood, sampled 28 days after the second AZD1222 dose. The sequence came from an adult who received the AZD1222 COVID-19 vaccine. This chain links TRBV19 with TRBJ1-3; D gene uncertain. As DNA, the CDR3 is TGTGCCAGTAGTATAACGGTCTCTGGAAACACCATATATTTT. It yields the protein CASSITVSGNTIYF.